A selection of T cell receptor beta chains follows, all from one sample in a study of blood T cell repertoires in COVID-19. TCRdb's table, derived via immunoSEQ multiplex PCR, lists solely in-frame clones and lacks some. The sample has a few hundred thousand clones, approximately 90% seen once; the top ten hold roughly 0.9%. Input material: PBMCs or T cells enriched from blood (not recorded which). All receptors derive from a woman in her thirties or forties who had been exposed to COVID-19. CDR3s include the opening cysteine and the closing phenylalanine or tryptophan. D genes are given only for firm matches.

d_gene	v_gene	j_gene	CDR3aa	CDR3nt
.	TRBV30	TRBJ1-1	CAWSNSLNTEAFF	TGTGCCTGGAGCAACAGTCTGAACACTGAAGCTTTCTTT
.	TRBV19	TRBJ1-5	CASSTATPNQPQHF	TGTGCCAGTAGTACCGCGACACCCAATCAGCCCCAGCATTTT
TRBD2	TRBV27	TRBJ2-7	CASSLAGGTYEQYF	TGTGCCAGCAGTTTAGCGGGAGGGACCTACGAGCAGTACTTC
.	TRBV18	TRBJ2-5	CASSPSFSGQETQYF	TGTGCCAGCTCACCATCTTTTTCGGGCCAAGAGACCCAGTACTTC
.	TRBV19	TRBJ1-2	CASSEGGLWSYGYTF	TGTGCCAGTAGTGAGGGAGGCTTATGGAGTTATGGCTACACCTTC
.	TRBV19	TRBJ1-2	CASSPGQNHYGYTF	TGTGCCAGTAGTCCCGGACAGAACCACTATGGCTACACCTTC
.	TRBV19	TRBJ2-2	CASSLTVSPTNTGELFF	TGTGCCAGTAGTTTAACGGTTAGCCCGACTAACACCGGGGAGCTGTTTTTT
.	TRBV19	TRBJ2-2	CASSGSRLSYTGELFF	TGTGCCAGTAGCGGATCTAGGCTCTCCTACACCGGGGAGCTGTTTTTT
TRBD2	TRBV6-5	TRBJ2-1	CASSYLAGGPGEQFF	TGTGCCAGCAGTTACCTAGCGGGGGGGCCGGGTGAGCAGTTCTTC
TRBD1	TRBV18	TRBJ1-1	CASSPTRTGANTEAFF	TGTGCCAGCTCACCAACCCGGACAGGGGCGAACACTGAAGCTTTCTTT